This T cell receptor beta chain was captured in a study of T cells in Graves' hyperthyroidism and ophthalmopathy. Findings and caveats of the study: Most clonotypes expanded in the thyroid (above 0.001) were also present in blood.

RNA transcripts gave rise to amplified TCR beta CDR3 regions. Researchers ran a first-round RT-PCR on the TCR CDR3 using the HTBI primer set. MiXCR, applied by TCRdb to the multiplex PCR reads, yields one record per CDR3 protein. The repertoire has some 690,000 distinct CDR3 sequences, about 18% of them found once; the top ten carry roughly a sixth. The table lists this clonotype with many counts. Its specificity is unknown. The germline gives CDR1 SNHLY, CDR2 FYNNEI. The CDR3 loop spans 14 amino acids. The V gene end was trimmed by 3 bases and the J gene end by 4 bases; junction bases not matched to a gene: 5.

This receptor was taken from a man in his fifties with Graves' hyperthyroidism. The sample was blood. V usage is TRBV2 and J usage is TRBJ2-7; TRBD2 matches 8 bases. The CDR3 DNA sequence: TGTGCCAGCAGTGATAGCGGGATTACTTACGAGCAGTACTTC. Its protein is CASSDSGITYEQYF.